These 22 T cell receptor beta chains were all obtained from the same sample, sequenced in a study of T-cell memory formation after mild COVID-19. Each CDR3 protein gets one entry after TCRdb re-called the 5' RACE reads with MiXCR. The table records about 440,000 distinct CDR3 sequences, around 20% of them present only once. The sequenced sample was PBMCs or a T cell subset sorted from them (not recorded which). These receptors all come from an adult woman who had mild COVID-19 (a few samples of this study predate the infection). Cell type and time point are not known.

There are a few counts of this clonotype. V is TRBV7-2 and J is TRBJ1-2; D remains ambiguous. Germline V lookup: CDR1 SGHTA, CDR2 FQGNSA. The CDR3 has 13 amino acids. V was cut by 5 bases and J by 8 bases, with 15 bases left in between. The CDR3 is CASSPRGRTGYTF. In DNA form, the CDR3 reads TGTGCCAGCAGCCCAAGAGGCCGGACGGGCTACACCTTC.

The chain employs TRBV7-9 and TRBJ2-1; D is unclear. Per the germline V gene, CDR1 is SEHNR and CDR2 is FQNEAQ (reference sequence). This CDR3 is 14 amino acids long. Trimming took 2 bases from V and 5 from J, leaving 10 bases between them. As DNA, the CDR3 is TGTGCCAGCAGCTTACACAGTCCGCACAATGAGCAGTTCTTC. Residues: CASSLHSPHNEQFF.

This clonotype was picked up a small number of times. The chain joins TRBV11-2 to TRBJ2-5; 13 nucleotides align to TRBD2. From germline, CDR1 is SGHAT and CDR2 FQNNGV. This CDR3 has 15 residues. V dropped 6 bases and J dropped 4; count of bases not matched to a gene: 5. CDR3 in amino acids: CASRSTSGGAETQYF. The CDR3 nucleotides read TGTGCCAGCAGATCTACTAGCGGGGGGGCAGAGACCCAGTACTTC. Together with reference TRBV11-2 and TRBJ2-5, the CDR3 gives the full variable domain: EAGVAQSPRYKIIEKRQSVAFWCNPISGHATLYWYQQILGQGPKLLIQFQNNGVVDDSQLPKDRFSAERLKGVDSTLKIQPAKLEDSAVYLCASRSTSGGAETQYFGPGTRLLVL.

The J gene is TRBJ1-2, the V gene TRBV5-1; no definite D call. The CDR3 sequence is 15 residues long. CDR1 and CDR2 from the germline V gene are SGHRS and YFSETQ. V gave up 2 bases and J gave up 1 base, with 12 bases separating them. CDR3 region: CASSLGRTHNYGYTF. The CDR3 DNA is TGCGCCAGCAGCTTAGGCAGGACCCATAACTATGGCTACACCTTC.

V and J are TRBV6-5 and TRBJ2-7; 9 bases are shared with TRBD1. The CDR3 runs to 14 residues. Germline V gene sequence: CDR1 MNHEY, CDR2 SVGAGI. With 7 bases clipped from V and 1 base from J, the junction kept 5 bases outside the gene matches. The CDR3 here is CASTKDRGSYEQYF. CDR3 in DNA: TGTGCCAGCACCAAGGACAGGGGATCCTACGAGCAGTACTTC.

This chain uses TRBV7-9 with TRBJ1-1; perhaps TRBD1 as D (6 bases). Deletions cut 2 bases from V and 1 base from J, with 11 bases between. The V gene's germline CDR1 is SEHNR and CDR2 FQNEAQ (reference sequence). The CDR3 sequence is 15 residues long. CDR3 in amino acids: CASSLFGTQNTEAFF. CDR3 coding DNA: TGTGCCAGCAGCTTATTCGGGACACAGAACACTGAAGCTTTCTTT. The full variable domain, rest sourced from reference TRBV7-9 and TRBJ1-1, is DTGVSQNPRHKITKRGQNVTFRCDPISEHNRLYWYRQTLGQGPEFLTYFQNEAQLEKSRLLSDRFSAERPKGSFSTLEIQRTEQGDSAMYLCASSLFGTQNTEAFFGQGTRLTVV.

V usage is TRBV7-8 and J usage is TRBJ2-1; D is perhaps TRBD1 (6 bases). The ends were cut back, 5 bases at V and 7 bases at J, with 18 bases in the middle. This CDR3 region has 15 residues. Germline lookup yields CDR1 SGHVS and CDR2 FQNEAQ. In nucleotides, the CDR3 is TGTGCCAGCAGCCCACGGGTAGTGGGGACAAATGAGCAGTTCTTC. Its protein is CASSPRVVGTNEQFF.

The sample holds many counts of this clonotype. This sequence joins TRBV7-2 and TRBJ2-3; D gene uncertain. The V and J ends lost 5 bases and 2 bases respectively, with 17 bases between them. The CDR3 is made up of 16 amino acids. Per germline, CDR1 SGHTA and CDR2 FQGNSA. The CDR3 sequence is CASSTRVRQFTDTQYF. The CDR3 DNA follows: TGTGCCAGCAGCACAAGGGTACGGCAGTTCACAGATACGCAGTATTTT.

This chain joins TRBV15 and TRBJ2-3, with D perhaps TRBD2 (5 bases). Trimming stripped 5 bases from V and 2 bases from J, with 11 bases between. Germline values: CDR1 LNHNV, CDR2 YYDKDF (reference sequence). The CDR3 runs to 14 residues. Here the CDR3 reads CATSASRTTDTQYF. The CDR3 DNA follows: TGTGCCACCAGCGCTAGCCGAACCACAGATACGCAGTATTTT.

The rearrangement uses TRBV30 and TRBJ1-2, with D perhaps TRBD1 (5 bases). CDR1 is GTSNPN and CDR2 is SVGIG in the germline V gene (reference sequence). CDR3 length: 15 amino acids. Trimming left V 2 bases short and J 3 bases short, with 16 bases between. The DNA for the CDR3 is TGTGCCTGGAGTCTCGAGGGGACGGCGGACTATGGCTACACCTTC. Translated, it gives CAWSLEGTADYGYTF.

CDR3 sequence: CASSLAPGDTEAFF. CDR3 nucleotide sequence: TGTGCCAGCAGCTTAGCCCCAGGGGACACTGAAGCTTTCTTT. V and J are TRBV7-2 and TRBJ1-1, with D possibly TRBD1 on 6 matching bases. From germline, CDR1 is SGHTA and CDR2 FQGNSA. V shed 0 bases and J shed 3 bases, with 8 bases lying between them. The CDR3 totals 14 residues.

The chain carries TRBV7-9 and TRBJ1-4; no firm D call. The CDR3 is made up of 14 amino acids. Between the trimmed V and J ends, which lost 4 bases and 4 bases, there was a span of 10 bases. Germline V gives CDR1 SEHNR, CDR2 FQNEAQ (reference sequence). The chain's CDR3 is CASSSGLRNEKLFF. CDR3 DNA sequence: TGTGCCAGCAGCTCCGGACTTCGTAATGAAAAACTGTTTTTT.

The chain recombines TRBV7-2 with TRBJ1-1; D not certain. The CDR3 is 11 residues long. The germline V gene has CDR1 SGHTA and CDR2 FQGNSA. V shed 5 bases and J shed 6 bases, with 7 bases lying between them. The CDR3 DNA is TGTGCCAGCAGCCCATTCGCTGAAGCTTTCTTT. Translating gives CASSPFAEAFF.

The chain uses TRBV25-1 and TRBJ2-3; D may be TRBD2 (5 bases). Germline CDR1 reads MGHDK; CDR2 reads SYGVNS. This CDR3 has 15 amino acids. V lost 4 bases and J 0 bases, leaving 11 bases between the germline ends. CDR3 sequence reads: CASSVKRGSTDTQYF. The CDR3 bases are TGTGCCAGCAGTGTCAAACGGGGAAGCACAGATACGCAGTATTTT.

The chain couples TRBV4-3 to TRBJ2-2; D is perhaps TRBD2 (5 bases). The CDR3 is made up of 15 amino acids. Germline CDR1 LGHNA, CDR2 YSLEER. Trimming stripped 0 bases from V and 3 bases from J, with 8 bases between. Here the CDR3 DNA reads TGCGCCAGCAGCCAAGAGGACTTGTACACCGGGGAGCTGTTTTTT. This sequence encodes CASSQEDLYTGELFF.

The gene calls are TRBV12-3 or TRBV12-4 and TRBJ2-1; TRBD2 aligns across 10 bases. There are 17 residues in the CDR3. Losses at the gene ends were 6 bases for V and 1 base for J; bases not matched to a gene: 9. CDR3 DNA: TGTGCCAGCAGGCCTACTAGCGGGGAGAGTTCCTACAATGAGCAGTTCTTC. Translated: CASRPTSGESSYNEQFF.

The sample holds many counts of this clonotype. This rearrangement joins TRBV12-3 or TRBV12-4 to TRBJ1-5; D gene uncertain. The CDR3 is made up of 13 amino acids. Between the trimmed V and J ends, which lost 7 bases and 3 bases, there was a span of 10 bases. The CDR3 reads CASTGGPNQPQHF. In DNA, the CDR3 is TGTGCCAGCACAGGCGGTCCCAATCAGCCCCAGCATTTT.

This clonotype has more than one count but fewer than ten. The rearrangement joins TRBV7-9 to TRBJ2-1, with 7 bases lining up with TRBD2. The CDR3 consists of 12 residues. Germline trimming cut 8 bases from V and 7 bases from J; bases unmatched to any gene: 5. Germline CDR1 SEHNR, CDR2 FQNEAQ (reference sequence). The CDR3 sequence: CASQRDGNEQFF. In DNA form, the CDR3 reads TGTGCCAGCCAGCGGGATGGGAATGAGCAGTTCTTC.

The CDR3 sequence is CASSFRRGGTGDPLNEQFF. As DNA, the CDR3 is TGTGCCAGCAGCTTTCGTCGGGGTGGGACAGGGGACCCCCTCAATGAGCAGTTCTTC. V and J are TRBV5-5 and TRBJ2-1; TRBD1 matches at 10 bases. CDR1 is SGHKS, CDR2 YYEKEE, per germline (reference sequence). Trimming took 2 bases from V and 6 from J; bases not matched to a gene: 17. CDR3 length: 19 residues.

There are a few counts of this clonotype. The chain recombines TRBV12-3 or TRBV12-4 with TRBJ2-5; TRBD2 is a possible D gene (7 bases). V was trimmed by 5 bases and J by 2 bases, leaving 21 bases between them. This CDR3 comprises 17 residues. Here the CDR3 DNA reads TGTGCCAGCAGTCCTTGGGGGGGGGCGGTAACTCAAGAGACCCAGTACTTC. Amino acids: CASSPWGGAVTQETQYF.

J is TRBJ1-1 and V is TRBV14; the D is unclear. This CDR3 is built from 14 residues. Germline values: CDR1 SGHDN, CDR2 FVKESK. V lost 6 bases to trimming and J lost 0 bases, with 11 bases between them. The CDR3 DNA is TGTGCCAGCAGTCCACCGGGAATGAACACTGAAGCTTTCTTT. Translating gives CASSPPGMNTEAFF.

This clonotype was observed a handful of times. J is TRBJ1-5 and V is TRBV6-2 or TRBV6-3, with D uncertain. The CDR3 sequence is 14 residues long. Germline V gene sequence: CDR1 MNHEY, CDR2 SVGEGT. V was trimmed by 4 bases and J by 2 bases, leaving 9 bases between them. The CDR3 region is CASSSRWGNQPQHF. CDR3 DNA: TGTGCCAGCAGTTCGCGGTGGGGCAATCAGCCCCAGCATTTT.